The 21 T cell receptor beta chains below come from one sample, sequenced in a study of T-cell reconstitution after alpha-beta-depleted transplantation in children. Unique molecular identifiers were incorporated when the TCRbeta library was constructed. One entry per CDR3 protein results from TCRdb running MiXCR on the PCR reads. The table lists hundreds of thousands of distinct CDR3 sequences, 16% of them singletons. Here the sequenced sample was PBMCs, mostly from graft donor cells, taken 360 days after TCRalphabeta/CD19-depleted stem cell transplant. The receptors were sampled from a male patient aged 10 to 17 who had a stem cell transplant for acute lymphoblastic leukemia, so the T cells may come from the graft donor.

The chain employs TRBV20-1 and TRBJ1-5; unclear D gene. Deletions cut 6 bases from V and 3 bases from J, with 18 bases between. Germline CDR1 DFQATT, CDR2 SNEGSKA (reference sequence). The CDR3 consists of 15 residues. The CDR3 spells CSARKSGQLNQPQHF. In DNA form, the CDR3 reads TGCAGTGCCCGGAAAAGCGGTCAACTCAATCAGCCCCAGCATTTT.

This clonotype was counted between two and nine times. As DNA, the CDR3 is TGTGCCAGCAGGGGCCCGGACAGGGGGCTGAGAGAGACCCAGTACTTC. Translating it yields CASRGPDRGLRETQYF. The chain is built from TRBV12-3 or TRBV12-4 and TRBJ2-5; 11 nucleotides match TRBD1. Trimming cost V 6 bases and J 4 bases; bases outside gene matches: 10. The CDR3 spans 16 residues.

Note on this clonotype: At one end the junction does not follow the germline gene, possibly because of a read error. The chain recombines TRBV7-3 with TRBJ1-5; D not resolved. The germline V gene encodes CDR1 SGHTA and CDR2 FQGTGA. There are 13 residues in the CDR3. This CDR3 is CASSLDPGQLQHF. CDR3 sequence (DNA): TGTGCCAGCAGCTTAGACCCGGGTCAGCTCCAGCATTTT.

This chain links TRBV28 with TRBJ2-7; D unclear. Trimming cost V 4 bases and J 0 bases, with 13 bases left between them. CDR1 is MDHEN and CDR2 is SYDVKM in the germline V gene. The CDR3 totals 15 residues. The DNA for the CDR3 is TGTGCCAGCAGTTCGAGACCTGATGGCTCCTACGAGCAGTACTTC. This gives the protein CASSSRPDGSYEQYF.

This clonotype was observed a handful of times. The chain carries TRBV9 and TRBJ2-7; D may be TRBD2 (6 bases). This CDR3 has 16 amino acids. The germline gives CDR1 SGDLS, CDR2 YYNGEE. V lost 0 bases and J 0 bases, leaving 13 bases between the germline ends. In nucleotides, the CDR3 is TGTGCCAGCAGCGTAGAATCCGGCGGGATCTCCTACGAGCAGTACTTC. Its protein is CASSVESGGISYEQYF.

This chain uses TRBV20-1 with TRBJ2-7; D ambiguous. Deletions cut 0 bases from V and 2 bases from J, with 5 bases between. From germline, CDR1 is DFQATT and CDR2 SNEGSKA (reference sequence). The CDR3 length is 12 residues. Here the CDR3 DNA reads TGCAGTGCTAGAGAGGGGACCTACGAGCAGTACTTC. Translation: CSAREGTYEQYF.

The rearrangement joins TRBV29-1 to TRBJ2-2; TRBD2 agrees at 9 bases. The trim removed 6 bases at V and 1 base at J, leaving 3 bases unmatched. Germline CDR1 SQVTM, CDR2 ANQGSEA. The CDR3 loop spans 14 amino acids. CDR3 nucleotide sequence: TGCAGCGTACATAGCGGGAGGAACACCGGGGAGCTGTTTTTT. This sequence encodes CSVHSGRNTGELFF.

This chain connects TRBV28 to TRBJ2-7, with D tentatively TRBD1 or TRBD2 (6 bases each). Germline CDR1 and CDR2: MDHEN and SYDVKM. The ends were cut back, 2 bases at V and 9 bases at J, with 11 bases in the middle. The CDR3 is made up of 12 amino acids. The CDR3 region is CASSLKGGAQYF. The CDR3 coding sequence is TGTGCCAGCAGTTTAAAGGGGGGAGCGCAGTACTTC.

This clonotype was seen a handful of times. The chain is built from TRBV21-1 and TRBJ1-6. TRBV21-1 is marked as a pseudogene. This CDR3 comprises 17 residues. CDR3 loop: CASSKGRVSSYNSPLHF. DNA for the CDR3: TGTGCCAGCAGCAAAGGGAGGGTTAGCTCCTATAATTCACCCCTCCACTTT.

This clonotype showed up just a few times. This chain links TRBV15 with TRBJ1-1; D remains ambiguous. The CDR3 is made up of 16 amino acids. Trimming took 6 bases from V and 6 from J, leaving 23 bases between them. From germline, CDR1 is LNHNV and CDR2 YYDKDF (reference sequence). CDR3 loop: CATSPDRGSKASEAFF. CDR3 nucleotide sequence: TGTGCCACCAGTCCTGACCGCGGGTCCAAAGCCTCTGAAGCTTTCTTT.

The chain recombines TRBV2 with TRBJ2-7; 7 nucleotides match TRBD2. The V gene end was trimmed by 3 bases and the J gene end by 6 bases; junction bases not matched to a gene: 11. The CDR3 spans 15 residues. Germline V gives CDR1 SNHLY, CDR2 FYNNEI. In DNA form, the CDR3 reads TGTGCCAGCAGTGATTTCCGGACTAGGCCCTTCGAGCAGTACTTC. This gives the protein CASSDFRTRPFEQYF.

This clonotype was detected a few times. The J gene is TRBJ2-1, the V gene TRBV5-1; 12 nucleotides match TRBD2. The V gene's germline CDR1 is SGHRS and CDR2 YFSETQ. The CDR3 is 14 amino acids. With V trimmed by 4 bases and J by 8 bases, 4 bases remained unmatched. CDR3 in amino acids: CASSMTSGSHEQFF. In DNA, the CDR3 is TGCGCCAGCAGCATGACTAGCGGGAGCCATGAGCAGTTCTTC.

The rearrangement links TRBV5-1 to TRBJ2-7; D is unresolved. The CDR3 runs to 14 residues. Germline V lookup: CDR1 SGHRS, CDR2 YFSETQ. Trimming took 0 bases from V and 3 from J, leaving 10 bases between them. The CDR3 bases are TGCGCCAGCAGCTTGGGGTCGCCTATCTACGAGCAGTACTTC. Protein: CASSLGSPIYEQYF.

The DNA for the CDR3 is TGTGCCATCAGTCGGACTAGCGGGAGTGACGGGTCTAGCACAGATACGCAGTATTTT. It is translated as CAISRTSGSDGSSTDTQYF. The gene calls are TRBV10-3 and TRBJ2-3; 13 bases agree with TRBD2. CDR1 is ENHRY and CDR2 is SYGVKD in the germline V gene. This CDR3 region has 19 residues. J gave up 0 bases and V 5 bases, and 11 bases lay outside the gene matches.

The chain employs TRBV4-1 and TRBJ2-3, with D tentatively TRBD2 (5 bases). V gave up 4 bases and J gave up 2 bases, with 16 bases separating them. Looked up from germline, CDR1 is MGHRA and CDR2 is YSYEKL. The CDR3 is 16 amino acids. In DNA, the CDR3 is TGCGCCAGCAGCCTCAAAACGGCAGGACTCACAGATACGCAGTATTTT. It is translated as CASSLKTAGLTDTQYF.

A word on this clonotype: Since the CDR3 does not end with the conserved phenylalanine or tryptophan, this likely comes from a read error. This rearrangement joins TRBV3-1 to TRBJ2-7; 9 bases are a match to TRBD2. V dropped 1 base and J dropped 2; count of bases not matched to a gene: 6. The CDR3 is 16 residues long. Per the germline V gene, CDR1 is LGHDT and CDR2 is YNNKEL (reference sequence). Here the CDR3 reads CASSQAIAGVPYEQYY. For the CDR3, the DNA is TGTGCCAGCAGCCAAGCTATAGCGGGAGTTCCCTACGAGCAGTACTAC.

This chain uses TRBV3-1 with TRBJ2-5; 8 positions match TRBD2. This CDR3 has 14 amino acids. With 6 bases clipped from V and 2 bases from J, the junction kept 5 bases outside the gene matches. Germline lookup yields CDR1 LGHDT and CDR2 YNNKEL (reference sequence). The CDR3: CASRRLASQETQYF. For the CDR3, the DNA is TGTGCCAGCAGGCGACTAGCGAGTCAAGAGACCCAGTACTTC.

A few counts support this clonotype. The chain employs TRBV6-2 or TRBV6-3 and TRBJ1-2; 7 bases align to TRBD1. The CDR3 spans 15 residues. Per germline, CDR1 MNHEY and CDR2 SVGEGT. V shed 2 bases and J 4 bases; nucleotides not matched to a gene: 7. The CDR3 loop is CASSYTGQTVYGYTF. The CDR3 bases are TGTGCCAGCAGTTACACGGGACAGACCGTCTATGGCTACACCTTC.

This clonotype was seen many times. The chain employs TRBV12-3 or TRBV12-4 and TRBJ2-7; the D gene is possibly TRBD1 (5 bases). V was shortened by 6 bases and J by 0 bases, with 15 bases between the two germline ends. This CDR3 comprises 15 residues. The CDR3 reads CASRVDRWYSYEQYF. The CDR3 region has the DNA TGTGCCAGCAGAGTAGACAGATGGTACTCCTACGAGCAGTACTTC.

This rearrangement joins TRBV11-3 to TRBJ2-1; TRBD2 agrees at 8 bases. CDR3 length: 15 amino acids. J was trimmed by 9 bases and V by 1 base; bases with no gene match: 8. CDR1 and CDR2 (germline): SGHNT, YENEEA. For the CDR3, the DNA is TGTGCCAGCAGCTTAGTAGCGGGAAGCTATGGTGAGCAGTTCTTC. Translation: CASSLVAGSYGEQFF.

The CDR3 region is CASGFPHEQYF. In DNA, the CDR3 is TGTGCTAGTGGTTTTCCCCACGAGCAGTACTTC. This rearrangement joins TRBV12-5 to TRBJ2-7; D remains unclear. The length of the CDR3 is 11 residues. In germline, CDR1 is LGHNT, CDR2 FRNRAP. V gave up 3 bases and J gave up 5 bases, with 5 bases separating them.